The present T cell receptor (beta chain) was sequenced within a study of blood T cell repertoires in COVID-19. Study context: PBMCs, B-cell-depleted T cells, or T cells were the source of the cDNA or gDNA that made up the material.

Per the authors' pipeline: Estimation of nucleated cell counts relied on the amplification of reference gene primers. Sequencing was performed with immunoSEQ multiplex PCR; in TCRdb, only in-frame clones are kept and a portion is missing. V and J calls and clone size follow that table, whereas D and trimming were derived from the DNA. The sample consists of 250,000 to 300,000 clones, about four fifths of them appearing once. Membership in each cohort depended on participant-reported clinical history. Each recovered donor of Cohort 3 presented with two negative PCRs, clearance, or symptom resolution. Trimming took off 0 bases at V and 0 bases at J, with 6 bases between the two ends. Per germline, CDR1 SGHAT and CDR2 FQNNGV. The CDR3 runs to 14 residues.

The material sequenced was PBMCs or T cells enriched from blood (not recorded which). The J gene is TRBJ2-7, the V gene TRBV11-2, with TRBD1 as a possible D gene (5 bases). The sequence was obtained from a middle-aged man who had recovered from COVID-19. The CDR3 here is CASSLEQASYEQYF. The CDR3, as DNA: TGTGCCAGCAGCTTAGAACAGGCCTCCTACGAGCAGTACTTC. The variable domain in full, completed from reference TRBV11-2 and TRBJ2-7, reads EAGVAQSPRYKIIEKRQSVAFWCNPISGHATLYWYQQILGQGPKLLIQFQNNGVVDDSQLPKDRFSAERLKGVDSTLKIQPAKLEDSAVYLCASSLEQASYEQYFGPGTRLTVT.